The next 19 T cell receptor beta chains were all read from a single sample in a study of shared clonotypes between healthy human individuals. The method was immunoSEQ multiplex PCR; TCRdb's version includes in-frame clones alone and lacks a portion of them. The sample comprises 2 million to 2.5 million clones, over 85% of which are singletons, and 0.39% rests with the top ten. The sample was naive CD4+ T cells from PBMCs. Subset described: CD45RA+ positively selected. The source is a man between 18 and 35 years old in good health. Some clones in this sample may be carry-over from other donors' samples.

This sequence joins TRBV19 and TRBJ2-2; TRBD2 agrees at 13 bases. V shed 7 bases, J shed 5 bases, and the junction held 10 bases outside the gene matches. This CDR3 has 17 amino acids. Germline-derived CDR1 and CDR2 are LNHDA and SQIVND (reference sequence). The CDR3 DNA reads TGTGCCAGTATGTTGACTAGCGGGAGGACCGGGACCGGGGAGCTGTTTTTT. As protein: CASMLTSGRTGTGELFF. Drawing the rest from reference TRBV19 and TRBJ2-2, the complete variable domain is DGGITQSPKYLFRKEGQNVTLSCEQNLNHDAMYWYRQDPGQGLRLIYYSQIVNDFQKGDIAEGYSVSREKKESFPLTVTSAQKNPTAFYLCASMLTSGRTGTGELFFGEGSRLTVL.

The rearrangement links TRBV5-5 to TRBJ1-3; D is possibly TRBD1 (5 bases). Trimming stripped 1 base from V and 4 bases from J, with 9 bases between. The CDR3 consists of 14 residues. In germline, CDR1 is SGHKS, CDR2 YYEKEE (reference sequence). Here the CDR3 reads CASSLQGPGNTIYF. In DNA, the CDR3 is TGTGCCAGCAGCTTGCAGGGTCCAGGAAACACCATATATTTT.

This chain connects TRBV7-9 to TRBJ2-2; 8 bases align to TRBD2. Looked up from germline, CDR1 is SEHNR and CDR2 is FQNEAQ (reference sequence). Trimming at V came to 4 bases and at J to 3 bases, leaving 7 bases not matched to a gene. The CDR3 runs 16 residues. In DNA form, the CDR3 reads TGTGCCAGCAGCTCCCTTAAGCGGGGGTACACCGGGGAGCTGTTTTTT. The encoded protein is CASSSLKRGYTGELFF.

The V call is TRBV25-1, the J call TRBJ1-1; D is possibly TRBD1 (5 bases). Germline lookup yields CDR1 MGHDK and CDR2 SYGVNS. CDR3 length equals 15 residues. The V and J ends lost 5 bases and 1 base respectively, with 14 bases between them. The CDR3 here is CASSPQTGANTEAFF. As DNA, the CDR3 is TGTGCCAGCAGTCCCCAGACCGGGGCGAACACTGAAGCTTTCTTT.

This chain links TRBV4-2 with TRBJ2-3; 7 nucleotides agree with TRBD2. Trimming removed 0 bases from V and 0 bases from J; junction bases left unmatched: 12. This CDR3 comprises 19 residues. Germline lookup yields CDR1 LGHNA and CDR2 YNFKEQ. The DNA of the CDR3 is TGTGCCAGCAGCCAAGATCGGGCGGGAGTGGTTGGTAGCACAGATACGCAGTATTTT. As protein: CASSQDRAGVVGSTDTQYF.

The rearrangement joins TRBV10-1 to TRBJ2-3, with 8 nucleotides matching TRBD2. CDR1 WNHNN and CDR2 SYGVQD come from the germline V gene (reference sequence). The V and J ends lost 6 bases and 3 bases, in that order; junction bases with no gene match: 8. This CDR3 region has 15 residues. The CDR3 sequence is CASSRSGSGTDTQYF. CDR3 nucleotide sequence: TGCGCCAGCAGCCGAAGCGGGAGCGGAACAGATACGCAGTATTTT.

The table lists this clone with a few counts. The chain combines TRBV28 with TRBJ1-2, with D unclear. The CDR3 totals 14 residues. Trimming took 4 bases from V and 4 from J, leaving 13 bases between them. Germline V gives CDR1 MDHEN, CDR2 SYDVKM. The CDR3 loop reads CASSSHRGLYGYTF. The DNA for the CDR3 is TGTGCCAGCAGTTCCCATCGCGGCCTCTATGGCTACACCTTC.

The V and J genes are TRBV10-2 and TRBJ1-5; no clear D gene. The CDR3 is made up of 14 amino acids. Germline V lookup: CDR1 WSHSY, CDR2 SAAADI. Trimming took off 9 bases at V and 0 bases at J, with 12 bases between the two ends. The DNA of the CDR3 is TGCGCCAGTTCTTACAGTAATAGCAATCAGCCCCAGCATTTT. The encoded protein is CASSYSNSNQPQHF.

The rearrangement joins TRBV6-6 to TRBJ2-1, with TRBD2 as a possible D gene (5 bases). The CDR3 length is 14 residues. The V gene lost 4 bases and the J gene lost 1 base, with 8 bases spanning the gap. Germline V gene lookup returns CDR1 MNHNY and CDR2 SVGAGI (reference sequence). CDR3 residues: CASSLPGSYNEQFF. For the CDR3, the DNA is TGTGCCAGCAGTTTGCCGGGATCCTACAATGAGCAGTTCTTC.

V usage is TRBV7-2 and J usage is TRBJ2-1, with a weak D call TRBD2 (7 bases). The germline CDR1 and CDR2 sequences are SGHTA and FQGNSA. V was cut by 4 bases and J by 8 bases, with 18 bases left in between. The CDR3 has 15 amino acids. This CDR3 reads CASSSLRGGADEQFF. The CDR3 nucleotides are TGTGCCAGCAGCTCACTCAGGGGAGGGGCCGATGAGCAGTTCTTC.

The chain has TRBV19 and TRBJ2-1; TRBD2 matches 12 bases. J gave up 3 bases and V 1 base, and 1 base lay outside the gene matches. The germline V gene encodes CDR1 LNHDA and CDR2 SQIVND (reference sequence). The CDR3 runs 16 residues. The CDR3 nucleotides are TGTGCCAGTAGTATAGCGACTAGCGGGGGCTACAATGAGCAGTTCTTC. Residues: CASSIATSGGYNEQFF.

The chain joins TRBV5-4 to TRBJ2-7; the match to TRBD1 covers 9 bases. The CDR3 extends over 15 amino acids. The V gene end was trimmed by 2 bases and the J gene end by 6 bases; junction bases not matched to a gene: 9. Looked up from germline, CDR1 is SGHNT and CDR2 is YYREEE (reference sequence). In DNA, the CDR3 is TGTGCCAGCAGCTTAGACAGGGGGGAATGGGCCGAGCAGTACTTC. Its protein is CASSLDRGEWAEQYF.

The chain is built from TRBV6-1 and TRBJ2-1; D unresolved. The CDR3 is 12 residues long. Germline CDR1 MNHNS, CDR2 SASEGT. Trimming removed 1 base at V and 9 bases at J, with 7 bases between. CDR3 nucleotide sequence: TGTGCCAGCAGTGAAGTTGGTGGTGAGCAGTTCTTC. Protein product: CASSEVGGEQFF.

The rearrangement links TRBV15 to TRBJ2-5, with TRBD2 matching 10 bases. The CDR3 is made up of 18 amino acids. J was trimmed by 5 bases and V by 0 bases; bases with no gene match: 12. Germline loops: CDR1 LNHNV, CDR2 YYDKDF (reference sequence). The CDR3 loop is CATSRDFSGRAAVETQYF. The DNA of the CDR3 is TGTGCCACCAGCAGAGATTTCAGCGGGAGGGCCGCCGTGGAGACCCAGTACTTC.

The chain couples TRBV15 to TRBJ2-7; 16 nucleotides align to TRBD2. Germline assignment: CDR1 LNHNV and CDR2 YYDKDF (reference sequence). With V trimmed by 5 bases and J by 11 bases, 12 bases remained unmatched. The CDR3 has 16 residues. DNA for the CDR3: TGTGCCACCAGCCCGGAGGGACTAGCGGGAGGGCCGTCGAAGTACTTC. Translation: CATSPEGLAGGPSKYF.

The genes are TRBV5-1 and TRBJ2-3; TRBD1 agrees at 8 bases. Germline assignment: CDR1 SGHRS and CDR2 YFSETQ. The J segment lost 6 bases and the V segment lost 2 bases, leaving 5 bases of the junction unmatched. This CDR3 has 14 amino acids. The CDR3 here is CASSFAGGRDTQYF. CDR3 DNA sequence: TGCGCCAGCAGCTTCGCAGGGGGCAGGGATACGCAGTATTTT. Full variable domain (outside the CDR3, taken from reference TRBV5-1 and TRBJ2-3): KAGVTQTPRYLIKTRGQQVTLSCSPISGHRSVSWYQQTPGQGLQFLFEYFSETQRNKGNFPGRFSGRQFSNSRSEMNVSTLELGDSALYLCASSFAGGRDTQYFGPGTRLTVL.

The gene calls are TRBV7-9 and TRBJ2-1; D ambiguous. The germline V gene has CDR1 SEHNR and CDR2 FQNEAQ (reference sequence). The CDR3 length is 13 residues. Trimming left V 3 bases short and J 6 bases short, with 9 bases between. The CDR3 nucleotides are TGTGCCAGCAGCTTCCGGGCCGCCAATGAGCAGTTCTTC. Its translation: CASSFRAANEQFF.

The genes are TRBV5-6 and TRBJ2-4, with D possibly being TRBD1 (6 bases). The V gene's germline CDR1 is SGHDT and CDR2 YYEEEE. Trimming removed 3 bases at V and 1 base at J, with 11 bases between. The CDR3 contains 15 residues. CDR3: CASSSFRGAKNIQYF. As DNA, the CDR3 is TGTGCCAGCAGCTCCTTTAGGGGGGCCAAAAACATTCAGTACTTC.

This clone is a singleton in its sample. The chain has TRBV30 and TRBJ1-6; the match to TRBD1 covers 7 bases. J was trimmed by 3 bases and V by 3 bases; bases with no gene match: 8. CDR3 length equals 16 residues. Germline V gene data show CDR1 as GTSNPN and CDR2 as SVGIG (reference sequence). CDR3 residues: CAWRLQGSLYNSPLHF. CDR3 sequence (DNA): TGTGCCTGGAGGCTACAGGGGTCCCTCTATAATTCACCCCTCCACTTT.